Shown below are 9 T cell receptor beta chains from a single sample sequenced in a study of response to subunit inactivated influenza vaccine. MiXCR, applied by TCRdb to the RT-PCR reads, yields one record per CDR3 protein. The table includes hundreds of thousands of distinct CDR3 sequences, 20% to 25% detected once. Here the sequenced sample was PBMCs from blood, taken 21 months after vaccination. Receptors originate from a man aged 50 to 69 who received an inactivated influenza vaccine.

V is TRBV20-1 and J is TRBJ1-5, with TRBD1 identical over 7 bases. CDR3 length: 14 residues. CDR1 and CDR2 (germline): DFQATT, SNEGSKA (reference sequence). V was pared by 6 bases and J by 6 bases, with 11 bases of the junction left unmatched. DNA of the CDR3: TGCAGTGCGAAGGCAAAACAGGGGACTCAGCCCCAGCATTTT. Translated, it gives CSAKAKQGTQPQHF.

V usage is TRBV20-1 and J usage is TRBJ2-1, with 7 bases lining up with TRBD2. Germline trimming cut 4 bases from V and 7 bases from J; bases unmatched to any gene: 7. The V gene's germline CDR1 is DFQATT and CDR2 SNEGSKA (reference sequence). This CDR3 comprises 13 residues. The CDR3 DNA reads TGCAGTGCTATCACTGGGGGGGGGAATGAGCAGTTCTTC. It codes for CSAITGGGNEQFF.

Only a few counts were recorded for this clonotype. The chain joins TRBV11-2 to TRBJ2-1; a possible D gene is TRBD2 (6 bases). The V gene lost 2 bases and the J gene lost 0 bases, with 11 bases spanning the gap. CDR3 size: 16 residues. Per germline, CDR1 SGHAT and CDR2 FQNNGV. The CDR3 sequence: CASSLWVGLSYNEQFF. CDR3 DNA sequence: TGTGCCAGCAGCTTATGGGTGGGACTCTCCTACAATGAGCAGTTCTTC.

This chain joins TRBV12-3 or TRBV12-4 and TRBJ1-5; D is ambiguous. The V and J ends lost 5 bases and 6 bases respectively, with 11 bases between them. The CDR3 is made up of 13 amino acids. CDR3 amino acids: CASSREEGQPQHF. In nucleotides, the CDR3 is TGTGCCAGCAGTAGGGAGGAGGGTCAGCCCCAGCATTTT.

This clonotype was detected ten times or more. The gene calls are TRBV10-3 and TRBJ1-6; a possible D gene is TRBD1 (5 bases). Trimming took 4 bases from V and 15 from J, leaving 16 bases between them. The germline V gene has CDR1 ENHRY and CDR2 SYGVKD. The CDR3 has 13 residues. The CDR3 coding sequence is TGTGCCATCAGTGCCCAGGGAGTTGGTGACCTCCACTTT. It specifies CAISAQGVGDLHF.

This chain joins TRBV20-1 and TRBJ1-1, with D perhaps TRBD1 (5 bases). Trimming cost V 5 bases and J 1 base, with 23 bases left between them. CDR3 length: 17 amino acids. From germline, CDR1 is DFQATT and CDR2 SNEGSKA (reference sequence). CDR3 loop: CSALRSFVRGGNTEAFF. DNA for the CDR3: TGCAGTGCTCTCCGGTCCTTTGTCCGGGGGGGGAACACTGAAGCTTTCTTT.

The chain has TRBV5-1 and TRBJ2-5; a weak D match, TRBD2 (6 bases). The CDR3 runs 15 residues. The V gene lost 5 bases and the J gene lost 2 bases, with 16 bases spanning the gap. The germline V gene has CDR1 SGHRS and CDR2 YFSETQ. CDR3 amino acids: CASRESSVLQETQYF. CDR3 nucleotide sequence: TGCGCCAGCAGGGAATCTAGCGTCTTACAAGAGACCCAGTACTTC.

This clonotype was seen ten or more times. The V gene is TRBV29-1, the J gene TRBJ1-5; 7 bases fit TRBD1. V was pared by 5 bases and J by 3 bases, with 4 bases of the junction left unmatched. The CDR3 consists of 13 residues. Germline-derived CDR1 and CDR2 are SQVTM and ANQGSEA. The chain's CDR3 is CSVRTGSNQPQHF. In DNA, the CDR3 is TGCAGCGTTCGGACAGGATCCAATCAGCCCCAGCATTTT.

This clonotype was seen a handful of times. This rearrangement joins TRBV4-3 to TRBJ1-1; perhaps TRBD1 as D (5 bases). V was cut by 0 bases and J by 4 bases, with 12 bases left in between. The CDR3 totals 15 residues. CDR1 LGHNA and CDR2 YSLEER come from the germline V gene. The CDR3 DNA follows: TGCGCCAGCAGCCAAGATCTTCCAGGGCCCACTGAAGCTTTCTTT. Amino acids: CASSQDLPGPTEAFF.